This T cell receptor beta chain was retrieved from a study of T-cell memory formation after mild COVID-19. Findings and caveats of the study: Contracting clones from day 15 to 85 had balanced CD4/CD8; later expanders favoured CD4+. There were some responding clones in pre-infection memory, which suggested that cross-reactive memory had joined. Day 37-peaking second-wave clones had unconfirmed SARS-CoV-2 specificity. CD4+ contracting clones lay mainly in CM and EM, CD8+ ones in EMRA.

This clonotype was counted only a few times. Its antigen is still unknown. Via MiXCR, TCRdb re-called the 5' RACE reads, giving one row per CDR3 protein. The top ten clones hold roughly a fifth of a sample with 250,000 to 350,000 distinct CDR3 sequences, around a sixth of them seen once. Germline lookup yields CDR1 SQVTM and CDR2 ANQGSEA. V dropped 6 bases and J dropped 3; count of bases not matched to a gene: 2. CDR3 size: 11 residues. Sequencing was performed on PBMCs or a T cell subset sorted from them (not recorded which). The receptor comes from a man between 18 and 29 years old who had mild COVID-19 (a few samples of this study predate the infection). Cell type and time point are not known. This rearrangement joins TRBV29-1 to TRBJ2-7; TRBD1 agrees at 7 bases. Here the CDR3 DNA reads TGCAGCGTCTCAGGGGGCTACGAGCAGTACTTC. Its protein is CSVSGGYEQYF.